One and the same sample provided the 23 T cell receptor beta chains below, sequenced in a study of T cell repertoires in cytomegalovirus infection. TCRdb independently ran MiXCR on the reads; one entry per CDR3 protein. The sample consists of 250,000 or so distinct CDR3 sequences, around 12% of them appearing once. Sequencing was performed on PBMCs. Receptors originate from a human donor in good health (CMV status not recorded). Some clones in this sample may be carry-over from other donors' samples.

This clonotype was found many times. This chain joins TRBV7-2 and TRBJ1-3; D remains unclear. The CDR3 contains 15 residues. V was clipped by 8 bases and J by 0 bases, with 14 bases between them. The germline gives CDR1 SGHTA, CDR2 FQGNSA. The CDR3, as DNA: TGTGCCAGCGAAAGCAGGCTGATCTCTGGAAACACCATATATTTT. Amino acid sequence: CASESRLISGNTIYF.

This clonotype was counted at least ten times. The chain carries TRBV7-9 and TRBJ2-1, with TRBD1 matching over 11 bases. The CDR3 is made up of 15 amino acids. Losses at the gene ends were 5 bases for V and 5 bases for J; bases not matched to a gene: 5. Germline V gene lookup returns CDR1 SEHNR and CDR2 FQNEAQ (reference sequence). The CDR3 region is CASSRGQGDNNEQFF. DNA for the CDR3: TGTGCCAGCAGCCGGGGACAGGGGGATAACAATGAGCAGTTCTTC.

This clonotype occurred many times. The chain has TRBV7-2 and TRBJ1-3; D uncertain. CDR1 is SGHTA and CDR2 is FQGNSA in the germline V gene. Trimming pared 5 bases from V and 3 bases from J, leaving 5 bases between. CDR3 length equals 12 residues. CDR3 sequence (DNA): TGTGCCAGCAGCGGAGGTGGAAACACCATATATTTT. It codes for CASSGGGNTIYF.

The chain employs TRBV7-3 and TRBJ2-7; weak D call: TRBD2 (5 bases). V lost 0 bases and J 5 bases, leaving 11 bases between the germline ends. The CDR3 totals 14 residues. Germline assignment: CDR1 SGHTA and CDR2 FQGTGA. The CDR3 here is CASSLTRTLNEQYF. The CDR3 region has the DNA TGTGCCAGCAGCTTAACGAGGACTCTCAACGAGCAGTACTTC.

Ten or more counts support this clonotype. This chain uses TRBV14 with TRBJ2-1; D is uncertain. This CDR3 comprises 17 residues. Germline V lookup: CDR1 SGHDN, CDR2 FVKESK. Trimming pared 0 bases from V and 2 bases from J, leaving 14 bases between. This CDR3 is CASSQDPELTAYNEQFF. The CDR3 DNA reads TGTGCCAGCAGCCAAGATCCGGAACTCACAGCCTACAATGAGCAGTTCTTC.

This clonotype occurred a few times. This sequence joins TRBV19 and TRBJ2-1, with 14 nucleotides matching TRBD2. The CDR3 loop spans 16 amino acids. Per germline, CDR1 LNHDA and CDR2 SQIVND (reference sequence). V shed 5 bases and J 7 bases; nucleotides not matched to a gene: 7. The CDR3 bases are TGTGCCAGTAGTTTCGGACTAGCGGGAGGATGGAATGAGCAGTTCTTC. Translated: CASSFGLAGGWNEQFF.

This clonotype was seen repeatedly, ten times or more. V is TRBV5-4 and J is TRBJ2-5; 8 nucleotides match TRBD1. Trimming removed 4 bases from V and 5 bases from J; junction bases left unmatched: 10. The CDR3 has 15 amino acids. Per the germline V gene, CDR1 is SGHNT and CDR2 is YYREEE (reference sequence). The CDR3 DNA sequence: TGTGCCAGCAGCCTGACCCAGGGGGCGGGGGAGACCCAGTACTTC. Its protein is CASSLTQGAGETQYF.

The chain links TRBV9 to TRBJ2-2; 7 positions agree with TRBD1. CDR1 SGDLS and CDR2 YYNGEE come from the germline V gene. Trimming at V came to 1 base and at J to 3 bases, leaving 6 bases not matched to a gene. The CDR3 runs to 16 residues. The CDR3 DNA follows: TGTGCCAGCAGCGTAAGACAGGGCGGGCACACCGGGGAGCTGTTTTTT. It specifies CASSVRQGGHTGELFF.

In its sample, this clonotype was seen a few times. The chain uses TRBV15 and TRBJ2-5; D is possibly TRBD1 (6 bases). The CDR3 totals 14 residues. Trimming cost V 1 base and J 2 bases, with 8 bases left between them. CDR1 is LNHNV and CDR2 is YYDKDF in the germline V gene (reference sequence). The CDR3 DNA reads as TGTGCCACCAGCAGAGTTGGACAGCAAGAGACCCAGTACTTC. Its protein product is CATSRVGQQETQYF.

This clonotype has a handful of counts. The chain links TRBV4-3 to TRBJ2-1; the D gene is possibly TRBD1 (6 bases). Germline V CDR1 and CDR2: LGHNA, YSLEER. The V end lost 0 bases, the J end lost 0 bases, and 9 bases lay between the germline ends. CDR3 length: 16 residues. The CDR3 is CASSQDPGVSYNEQFF. DNA for the CDR3: TGCGCCAGCAGCCAAGATCCAGGGGTCTCCTACAATGAGCAGTTCTTC.

The chain uses TRBV20-1 and TRBJ2-1; either TRBD1 or TRBD2 may supply D (5 bases each). Germline loops: CDR1 DFQATT, CDR2 SNEGSKA (reference sequence). CDR3 length: 12 residues. V lost 5 bases to trimming and J lost 6 bases, with 11 bases between them. CDR3 sequence (DNA): TGCAGTGCTGGGACCCGGGGCAATGAGCAGTTCTTC. Amino acid sequence: CSAGTRGNEQFF.

This clonotype was found many times. J is TRBJ1-3 and V is TRBV7-3; D is unclear. The germline CDR1 and CDR2 sequences are SGHTA and FQGTGA. With 5 bases removed from V and 2 bases from J, the gap between germline ends came to 10 bases. This CDR3 is 14 amino acids long. The CDR3 DNA is TGTGCCAGCAGCCCCCAACCAGCTGGAAACACCATATATTTT. This codes for CASSPQPAGNTIYF.

This clonotype was observed a handful of times. This rearrangement joins TRBV29-1 to TRBJ1-3; D is unresolved. From germline, CDR1 is SQVTM and CDR2 ANQGSEA. Trimming cost V 4 bases and J 0 bases, with 7 bases left between them. The CDR3 covers 13 residues. CDR3 in DNA: TGCAGCGTTGTCAGATCCTCTGGAAACACCATATATTTT. Protein sequence: CSVVRSSGNTIYF. Combining the CDR3 with reference TRBV29-1 and TRBJ1-3 gives the whole variable domain SAVISQKPSRDICQRGTSLTIQCQVDSQVTMMFWYRQQPGQSLTLIATANQGSEATYESGFVIDKFPISRPNLTFSTLTVSNMSPEDSSIYLCSVVRSSGNTIYFGEGSWLTVV.

At least ten counts were recorded for this clonotype. The chain is built from TRBV12-3 or TRBV12-4 and TRBJ2-7, with D possibly TRBD1 on 7 matching bases. The V and J ends lost 2 bases and 3 bases respectively, with 20 bases between them. This CDR3 has 17 amino acids. The CDR3 nucleotides are TGTGCCAGCAGTTTACCCAGGGGGGCCACTAAAAGCTACGAGCAGTACTTC. Translating gives CASSLPRGATKSYEQYF.

This clonotype came up many times. This rearrangement joins TRBV7-2 to TRBJ2-7, with 14 bases fitting TRBD2. This CDR3 spans 18 amino acids. CDR1 is SGHTA, CDR2 FQGNSA, per germline. Trimming took 2 bases from V and 3 from J; bases not matched to a gene: 9. CDR3 in DNA: TGTGCCAGCAGCTTAAGAATAGGACTAGCGGGAGGAGGCTACGAGCAGTACTTC. Translating gives CASSLRIGLAGGGYEQYF.

This clonotype showed up many times. The chain uses TRBV7-9 and TRBJ1-1; D not resolved. Looked up from germline, CDR1 is SEHNR and CDR2 is FQNEAQ (reference sequence). CDR3 length: 15 amino acids. The germline V and J ends were trimmed by 5 bases and 6 bases, with 19 bases remaining between them. CDR3 in DNA: TGTGCCAGCAGCCCCCCCGGGAGGCTGAGGGCTGAAGCTTTCTTT. Its protein is CASSPPGRLRAEAFF.

This clonotype has only a few counts. The chain couples TRBV23-1 to TRBJ1-5; D is perhaps TRBD1 (5 bases). TRBV23-1 belongs to the ORF category, with a function that is uncertain. This CDR3 comprises 19 residues. V lost 0 bases to trimming and J lost 0 bases, with 18 bases between them. The CDR3: CASSQSGRARPLSNQPQHF. CDR3 DNA: TGCGCCAGCAGTCAATCGGGCAGGGCCCGTCCACTTAGCAATCAGCCCCAGCATTTT.

This clonotype was picked up many times. The rearrangement joins TRBV7-2 to TRBJ2-3; 13 bases fit TRBD2. Germline-derived CDR1 and CDR2 are SGHTA and FQGNSA. CDR3 length equals 16 residues. V trimming: 5 bases; J trimming: 5 bases; junction bases outside the gene matches: 7. DNA of the CDR3: TGTGCCAGCAGCCCTCGACTAGCGGGAGGTGGAGATACGCAGTATTTT. Protein sequence: CASSPRLAGGGDTQYF.

This clonotype was counted at least ten times. The CDR3 carries no conserved terminal phenylalanine or tryptophan, so it likely arises from a read error. The DNA is omitted, as the CDR3 cannot be located on it reliably, and the CDR3 follows TCRdb's listing. The chain uses TRBV7-4 and TRBJ2-3; TRBD1, the D gene given by the table, was not confirmed from the DNA. From its first to its last residue, the CDR3 has 11 amino acids. Germline CDR1 is SGHVT and CDR2 is SQSDAQ. The CDR3 here is CASSLGQGVCV.

This clonotype was detected ten times or more. The V and J genes are TRBV7-2 and TRBJ1-2; possible D gene TRBD1, 6 bases. Trimming took off 6 bases at V and 5 bases at J, with 19 bases between the two ends. The CDR3 totals 15 residues. Germline V gives CDR1 SGHTA, CDR2 FQGNSA. The CDR3 DNA is TGTGCCAGCAGTCTTAAAGGGGCAGGGGAGTATGGCTACACCTTC. This encodes CASSLKGAGEYGYTF.

The rearrangement uses TRBV29-1 and TRBJ2-1; the D gene could be TRBD1 or TRBD2 (5 bases each). V gave up 7 bases and J gave up 6 bases, with 13 bases separating them. Germline CDR1 and CDR2: SQVTM and ANQGSEA. This CDR3 spans 12 amino acids. CDR3 sequence reads: CSAGAGTNEQFF. The CDR3 DNA reads as TGCAGCGCCGGGGCAGGGACCAATGAGCAGTTCTTC.

This clonotype was detected ten times or more. The V gene is TRBV28, the J gene TRBJ2-1; perhaps TRBD1 as D (8 bases). CDR1 is MDHEN and CDR2 is SYDVKM in the germline V gene. This CDR3 region has 15 residues. The ends were cut back, 5 bases at V and 7 bases at J, with 18 bases in the middle. The CDR3 spells CASSVTGGGKNEQFF. The CDR3 region has the DNA TGTGCCAGCAGTGTCACAGGGGGGGGGAAGAATGAGCAGTTCTTC. The variable domain in full, completed from reference TRBV28 and TRBJ2-1, reads DVKVTQSSRYLVKRTGEKVFLECVQDMDHENMFWYRQDPGLGLRLIYFSYDVKMKEKGDIPEGYSVSREKKERFSLILESASTNQTSMYLCASSVTGGGKNEQFFGPGTRLTVL.

This clonotype was picked up many times. The chain is built from TRBV29-1 and TRBJ2-1, with no clear D. Germline CDR1 SQVTM, CDR2 ANQGSEA. This CDR3 has 12 residues. Trimming removed 3 bases at V and 6 bases at J, with 9 bases between. CDR3 sequence: CSVDLTGNEQFF. The CDR3 DNA is TGCAGCGTTGACCTTACTGGCAATGAGCAGTTCTTC.